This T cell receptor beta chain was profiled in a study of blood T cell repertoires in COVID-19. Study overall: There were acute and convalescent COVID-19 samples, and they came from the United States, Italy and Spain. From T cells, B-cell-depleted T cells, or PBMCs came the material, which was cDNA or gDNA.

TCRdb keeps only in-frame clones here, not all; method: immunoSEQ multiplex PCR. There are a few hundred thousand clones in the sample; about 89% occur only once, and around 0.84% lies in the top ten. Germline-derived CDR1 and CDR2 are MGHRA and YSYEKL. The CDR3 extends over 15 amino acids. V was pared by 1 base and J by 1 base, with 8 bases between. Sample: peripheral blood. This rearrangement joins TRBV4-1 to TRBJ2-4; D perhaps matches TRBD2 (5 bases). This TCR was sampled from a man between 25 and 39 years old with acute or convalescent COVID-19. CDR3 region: CASSQVGDAKNIQYF. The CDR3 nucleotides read TGCGCCAGCAGCCAAGTGGGAGACGCCAAAAACATTCAGTACTTC.